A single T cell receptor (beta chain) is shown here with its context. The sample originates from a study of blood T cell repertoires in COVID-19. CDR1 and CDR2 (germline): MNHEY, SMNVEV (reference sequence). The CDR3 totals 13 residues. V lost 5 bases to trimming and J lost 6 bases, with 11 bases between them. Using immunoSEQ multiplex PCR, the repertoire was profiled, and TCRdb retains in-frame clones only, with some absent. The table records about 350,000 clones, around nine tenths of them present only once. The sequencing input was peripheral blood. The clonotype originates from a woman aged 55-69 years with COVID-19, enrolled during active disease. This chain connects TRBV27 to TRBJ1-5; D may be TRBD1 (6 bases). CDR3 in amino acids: CASSGGAIQPQHF. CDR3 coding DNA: TGTGCCAGCAGTGGGGGCGCGATTCAGCCCCAGCATTTT.